Below, 23 T cell receptor beta chains from the same sample are listed, as sequenced in a study of cytomegalovirus exposure and HLA in healthy donors. Researchers ran the PCR with 60 Vbeta and 13 Jbeta primers. Sequencing was performed with immunoSEQ multiplex PCR; in TCRdb, only in-frame clones are kept and a portion is missing. The sample has 150,000 to 200,000 clones, 80% to 85% seen once. The sequenced material came from PBMCs. Receptor source: a man aged 18 to 29 in good health and CMV-seronegative.

This clone was recorded once. The gene calls are TRBV4-2 and TRBJ2-7; 8 bases are a match to TRBD1. CDR1 and CDR2 (germline): LGHNA, YNFKEQ. The junction had 10 bases not matched to a gene; V was cut back by 3 bases and J by 3 bases. The CDR3 totals 16 residues. For the CDR3, the DNA is TGTGCCAGCAGCCAGGCAGCGACAGGGGTCCACTACGAGCAGTACTTC. Residues: CASSQAATGVHYEQYF.

The DNA of the CDR3 is TGTGCCAGTAGTGTCGCCGGGACAGTAAGCACAGATACGCAGTATTTT. It encodes CASSVAGTVSTDTQYF. This rearrangement joins TRBV19 to TRBJ2-3; 7 nucleotides line up with TRBD1. Trimming at V came to 5 bases and at J to 0 bases, leaving 8 bases not matched to a gene. This CDR3 is 16 amino acids long. Germline-derived CDR1 and CDR2 are LNHDA and SQIVND (reference sequence).

J is TRBJ1-1 and V is TRBV12-5; D is uncertain. CDR3 size: 16 residues. Trimming shortened V by 0 bases and J by 2 bases, and 13 bases separated the two germline ends. Germline CDR1 LGHNT, CDR2 FRNRAP. The CDR3 here is CASGLVVSGVNTEAFF. The CDR3 nucleotides read TGTGCTAGTGGTTTGGTAGTTTCCGGGGTTAACACTGAAGCTTTCTTT.

This clone occurred once. The J gene is TRBJ2-2, the V gene TRBV9, with D tentatively TRBD1 (6 bases). CDR1 SGDLS and CDR2 YYNGEE come from the germline V gene. V shed 4 bases and J shed 8 bases, with 18 bases lying between them. This CDR3 contains 15 residues. The CDR3 loop reads CASSSGQYFNGELFF. CDR3 DNA sequence: TGTGCCAGCAGCTCCGGACAGTATTTCAATGGGGAGCTGTTTTTT. The full variable domain, its missing parts supplied by reference TRBV9 and TRBJ2-2, is DSGVTQTPKHLITATGQRVTLRCSPRSGDLSVYWYQQSLDQGLQFLIQYYNGEERAKGNILERFSAQQFPDLHSELNLSSLELGDSALYFCASSSGQYFNGELFFGEGSRLTVL.

Only one count was recorded for this clone. The chain combines TRBV7-2 with TRBJ2-4, with D perhaps matching TRBD2 (5 bases). This CDR3 has 19 amino acids. Trimming cost V 3 bases and J 2 bases, with 23 bases left between them. Germline CDR1 reads SGHTA; CDR2 reads FQGNSA. The CDR3 DNA reads as TGTGCCAGCAGCTTCGTTTCGGGGATAGTGTCCCCAACCAAAAACATTCAGTACTTC. This encodes CASSFVSGIVSPTKNIQYF.

V usage is TRBV5-6 and J usage is TRBJ1-1; the D is unclear. V gave up 1 base and J gave up 6 bases, with 10 bases separating them. Germline-derived CDR1 and CDR2 are SGHDT and YYEEEE. The CDR3 is 13 amino acids. CDR3 residues: CASSLREGSEAFF. The CDR3 region has the DNA TGTGCCAGCAGCTTGAGGGAGGGCTCTGAAGCTTTCTTT. Supplemented by reference TRBV5-6 and TRBJ1-1, the full variable domain reads DAGVTQSPTHLIKTRGQQVTLRCSPKSGHDTVSWYQQALGQGPQFIFQYYEEEERQRGNFPDRFSGHQFPNYSSELNVNALLLGDSALYLCASSLREGSEAFFGQGTRLTVV.

This chain links TRBV5-1 with TRBJ1-2, with a possible D match to TRBD1 (5 bases). Trimming cost V 4 bases and J 0 bases, with 13 bases left between them. The CDR3 runs 15 residues. Germline CDR1 reads SGHRS; CDR2 reads YFSETQ. CDR3 in amino acids: CASSTGGTANYGYTF. CDR3 in DNA: TGCGCCAGCAGCACGGGGGGGACTGCTAACTATGGCTACACCTTC.

This chain uses TRBV4-2 with TRBJ2-7; 10 positions agree with TRBD2. In germline, CDR1 is LGHNA, CDR2 YNFKEQ. V was pared by 1 base and J by 3 bases, with 3 bases of the junction left unmatched. The CDR3 contains 15 residues. The CDR3 sequence is CASSQASGSLYEQYF. For the CDR3, the DNA is TGTGCCAGCAGCCAAGCTAGCGGGAGTCTCTACGAGCAGTACTTC.

The chain links TRBV7-9 to TRBJ2-3; a weak D match, TRBD2 (6 bases). The length of the CDR3 is 15 residues. Germline CDR1 is SEHNR and CDR2 is FQNEAQ (reference sequence). V dropped 5 bases and J dropped 6 bases, with 18 bases sitting between them. The CDR3 sequence: CASSVGRGVTDTQYF. CDR3 nucleotides: TGTGCCAGCAGCGTGGGGCGGGGAGTGACGGATACGCAGTATTTT.

This chain links TRBV5-1 with TRBJ1-6, with a weak D call TRBD1 (6 bases). Deletions cut 4 bases from V and 11 bases from J, with 13 bases between. The germline V gene has CDR1 SGHRS and CDR2 YFSETQ. This CDR3 has 13 amino acids. CDR3 bases: TGCGCCAGCAGCCCCTCAGGGGTCCCACCCCTCCACTTT. Translating it yields CASSPSGVPPLHF.

The V and J genes are TRBV6-6 and TRBJ1-5, with 9 bases fitting TRBD1. J lost 6 bases, V lost 4 bases, and 7 bases had no gene match. The CDR3 totals 15 residues. Germline V gene data show CDR1 as MNHNY and CDR2 as SVGAGI (reference sequence). The CDR3 reads CASSSGTGIRQPQHF. The DNA of the CDR3 is TGTGCCAGCAGTTCCGGGACAGGGATTCGTCAGCCCCAGCATTTT.

The chain couples TRBV2 to TRBJ2-7; TRBD1 matches 8 bases. The germline V gene has CDR1 SNHLY and CDR2 FYNNEI. The CDR3 extends over 12 amino acids. V shed 7 bases, J shed 6 bases, and the junction held 5 bases outside the gene matches. This CDR3 reads CASTVDRGEQYF. The CDR3 DNA follows: TGTGCCAGCACCGTCGACAGGGGCGAGCAGTACTTC.

This clone was seen only a few times. This sequence joins TRBV5-4 and TRBJ1-2, with 7 bases fitting TRBD1. In germline, CDR1 is SGHNT, CDR2 YYREEE (reference sequence). The CDR3 length is 15 residues. V shed 0 bases, J shed 3 bases, and the junction held 5 bases outside the gene matches. This CDR3 reads CASSLATGQDYGYTF. CDR3 DNA sequence: TGTGCCAGCAGCTTGGCAACTGGACAGGACTATGGCTACACCTTC.

The V gene is TRBV9, the J gene TRBJ2-3, with 8 nucleotides matching TRBD2. CDR3 length: 14 residues. V shed 5 bases, J shed 1 base, and the junction held 3 bases outside the gene matches. CDR1 and CDR2 (germline): SGDLS, YYNGEE. The CDR3 DNA follows: TGTGCCAGCAGTCCACTAGCGGGCACAGATACGCAGTATTTT. Protein product: CASSPLAGTDTQYF. The full variable domain, completed using reference TRBV9 and TRBJ2-3, is DSGVTQTPKHLITATGQRVTLRCSPRSGDLSVYWYQQSLDQGLQFLIQYYNGEERAKGNILERFSAQQFPDLHSELNLSSLELGDSALYFCASSPLAGTDTQYFGPGTRLTVL.

The CDR3 DNA follows: TGTGCCAGCACCCCGGGGGAGGGTAGTAGGGGCTACACCTTC. Its protein is CASTPGEGSRGYTF. This chain connects TRBV6-1 to TRBJ1-2, with D maybe TRBD1 (5 bases). Germline CDR1 is MNHNS and CDR2 is SASEGT. V shed 7 bases and J shed 8 bases, with 20 bases lying between them. This CDR3 is 14 amino acids long.

A word on this clone: Additional DNA sequences in this sample encode the identical CDR3. V gene TRBV28 combines with J gene TRBJ2-5; a weak D match, TRBD2 (6 bases). V gave up 6 bases and J gave up 1 base, with 12 bases separating them. The CDR3 covers 14 residues. Germline V gene sequence: CDR1 MDHEN, CDR2 SYDVKM. CDR3 residues: CASSPRGLQETQYF. The DNA of the CDR3 is TGTGCCAGCAGCCCCCGGGGACTCCAAGAGACCCAGTACTTC.

The V call is TRBV7-2, the J call TRBJ2-2, with 9 nucleotides matching TRBD2. The CDR3 extends over 16 amino acids. Germline values: CDR1 SGHTA, CDR2 FQGNSA. With 7 bases clipped from V and 2 bases from J, the junction kept 8 bases outside the gene matches. In DNA form, the CDR3 reads TGTGCCAGCACCGAAACTAGCGGGCTTAACACCGGGGAGCTGTTTTTT. Its translation is CASTETSGLNTGELFF.

The rearrangement links TRBV9 to TRBJ1-1; a weak D match, TRBD1 (6 bases). Germline CDR1 is SGDLS and CDR2 is YYNGEE. V lost 0 bases and J 1 base, leaving 13 bases between the germline ends. The CDR3 extends over 16 amino acids. The CDR3 DNA sequence: TGTGCCAGCAGCGTAGCTCTCGGGACAACGAACACTGAAGCTTTCTTT. Residues: CASSVALGTTNTEAFF.

This clone appeared a few times. The chain couples TRBV6-1 to TRBJ2-7, with D possibly being TRBD2 (6 bases). Germline V gene lookup returns CDR1 MNHNS and CDR2 SASEGT. The CDR3 has 15 amino acids. Trimming shortened V by 1 base and J by 4 bases, and 14 bases separated the two germline ends. In nucleotides, the CDR3 is TGTGCCAGCAGTGAAGGCCTAGCGAGAGAATACGAGCAGTACTTC. Protein: CASSEGLAREYEQYF.

This rearrangement joins TRBV6-5 to TRBJ2-3; 10 nucleotides align to TRBD2. This CDR3 spans 15 amino acids. CDR1 and CDR2 (germline): MNHEY, SVGAGI. Unmatched junction bases numbered 5, after V lost 6 bases and J lost 2 bases. The CDR3 DNA reads TGTGCCAGCAGCCCCGGGACTAGCGACACAGATACGCAGTATTTT. Protein: CASSPGTSDTDTQYF.

The gene calls are TRBV10-1 and TRBJ2-7; D gene ambiguous. Germline values: CDR1 WNHNN, CDR2 SYGVQD (reference sequence). The V end was cut by 8 bases, the J end by 0 bases, with 8 bases between. The CDR3 length is 12 residues. CDR3 residues: CASWPLSYEQYF. DNA of the CDR3: TGCGCCAGCTGGCCCCTCTCCTACGAGCAGTACTTC.

The genes are TRBV30 and TRBJ1-2; D not resolved. CDR3 length: 12 amino acids. Germline V gene sequence: CDR1 GTSNPN, CDR2 SVGIG (reference sequence). V lost 8 bases, J lost 4 bases, and 14 bases lay in between. This chain's CDR3 is CARWEGAYGYTF. The CDR3 DNA follows: TGTGCCCGGTGGGAGGGCGCCTATGGCTACACCTTC.

The J gene is TRBJ2-6, the V gene TRBV14; possible D gene TRBD2, 6 bases. The CDR3 runs to 17 residues. Germline CDR1 SGHDN, CDR2 FVKESK. V dropped 2 bases and J dropped 1 base, with 12 bases sitting between them. For the CDR3, the DNA is TGTGCCAGCAGCCAACTCCGGGGGAGTTCTGGGGCCAACGTCCTGACTTTC. Translating gives CASSQLRGSSGANVLTF.